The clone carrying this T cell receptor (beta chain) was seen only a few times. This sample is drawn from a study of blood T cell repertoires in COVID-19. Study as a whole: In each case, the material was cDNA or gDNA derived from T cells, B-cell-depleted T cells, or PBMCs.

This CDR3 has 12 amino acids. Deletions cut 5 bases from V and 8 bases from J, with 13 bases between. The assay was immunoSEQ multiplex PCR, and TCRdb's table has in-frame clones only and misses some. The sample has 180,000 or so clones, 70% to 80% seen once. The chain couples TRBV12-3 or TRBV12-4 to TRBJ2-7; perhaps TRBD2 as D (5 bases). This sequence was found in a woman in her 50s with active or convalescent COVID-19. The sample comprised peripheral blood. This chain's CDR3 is CASSPNTGKQYF. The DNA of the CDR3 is TGTGCCAGCAGTCCCAACACGGGGAAGCAGTACTTC.